This T cell receptor (beta chain) was identified in a study of T cell repertoires in cytomegalovirus infection. The CDR3 loop spans 14 amino acids. Germline lookup yields CDR1 SGHTA and CDR2 FQGNSA. Trimming removed 7 bases from V and 4 bases from J, with 17 bases in between. Using its own MiXCR run on the reads, TCRdb lists one record per CDR3 protein. This sample has 250,000 to 400,000 distinct CDR3 sequences; just under 25% occur once, and the top ten carry 10% to 15%. On this clonotype: Its antigen remains unidentified.

The sequencing used cultured PBMCs, collected from culture after CMV antigen stimulation. This TCR derives from a human donor in good health (CMV status not recorded). Some clones in this sample may be carry-over from other donors' samples. V usage is TRBV7-2 and J usage is TRBJ2-7; no clear D gene. Written as DNA, the CDR3 is TGTGCCAGCATCAGTCCTCCGCCGAAGTACGAGCAGTACTTC. This gives the protein CASISPPPKYEQYF.